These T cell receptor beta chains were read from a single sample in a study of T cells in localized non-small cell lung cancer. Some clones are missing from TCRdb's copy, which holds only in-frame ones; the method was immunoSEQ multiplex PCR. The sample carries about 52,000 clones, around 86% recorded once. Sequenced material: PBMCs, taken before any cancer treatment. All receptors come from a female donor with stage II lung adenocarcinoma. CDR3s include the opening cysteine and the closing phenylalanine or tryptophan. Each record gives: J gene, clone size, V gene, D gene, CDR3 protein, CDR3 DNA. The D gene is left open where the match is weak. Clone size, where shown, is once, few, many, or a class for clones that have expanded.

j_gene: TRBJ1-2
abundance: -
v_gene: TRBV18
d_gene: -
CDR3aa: CASSPSGDNYGYTF
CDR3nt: TGTGCCAGCTCACCGTCAGGGGATAACTATGGCTACACCTTC

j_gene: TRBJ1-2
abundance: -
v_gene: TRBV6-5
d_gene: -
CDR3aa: CASSYSKGGDYGYTF
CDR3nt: TGTGCCAGCAGTTACTCGAAAGGAGGGGACTATGGCTACACCTTC

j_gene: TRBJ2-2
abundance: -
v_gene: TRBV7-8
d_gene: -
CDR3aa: CASRPTGMAGELFF
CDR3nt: TGTGCCAGCAGACCCACAGGGATGGCCGGGGAGCTGTTTTTT

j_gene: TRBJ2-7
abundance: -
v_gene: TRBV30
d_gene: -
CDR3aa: CAWSVQKGNEQYF
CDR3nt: TGTGCCTGGAGTGTACAGAAAGGGAACGAGCAGTACTTC

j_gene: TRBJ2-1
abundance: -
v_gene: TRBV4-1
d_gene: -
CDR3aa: CASSQERVEQFF
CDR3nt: TGCGCCAGCAGCCAAGAGAGGGTTGAGCAGTTCTTC

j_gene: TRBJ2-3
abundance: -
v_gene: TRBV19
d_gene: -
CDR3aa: CASSLGLSSSTDTQYF
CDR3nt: TGTGCCAGTAGTCTGGGGCTTTCTTCAAGCACAGATACGCAGTATTTT

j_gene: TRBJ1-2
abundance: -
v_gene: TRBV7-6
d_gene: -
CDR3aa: CASSLGGMDGYTF
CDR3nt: TGTGCCAGCAGCTTGGGGGGTATGGATGGCTACACCTTC

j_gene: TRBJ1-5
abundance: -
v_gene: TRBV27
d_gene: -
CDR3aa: CASSFRADNQPQHF
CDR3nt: TGTGCCAGCAGTTTTAGGGCAGACAATCAGCCCCAGCATTTT

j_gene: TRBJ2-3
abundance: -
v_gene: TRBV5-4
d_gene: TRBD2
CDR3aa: CAAQHQRGGRGTDTQYF
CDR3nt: TGTGCCGCCCAGCATCAGCGGGGGGGCCGTGGCACAGATACGCAGTATTTT

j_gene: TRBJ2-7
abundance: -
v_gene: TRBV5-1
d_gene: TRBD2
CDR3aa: CASSTQRGGLEQYF
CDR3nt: TGCGCCAGCAGCACGCAGCGGGGCGGTCTCGAGCAGTACTTC

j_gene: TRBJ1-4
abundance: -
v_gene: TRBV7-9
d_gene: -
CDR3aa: CASSPGTVALFF
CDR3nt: TGTGCCAGCAGCCCCGGGACGGTGGCACTGTTTTTT

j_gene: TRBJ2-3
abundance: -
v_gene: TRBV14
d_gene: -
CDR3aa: CASTPMRGLSTDTQYF
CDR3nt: TGTGCCAGCACCCCGATGAGGGGCCTCAGCACAGATACGCAGTATTTT

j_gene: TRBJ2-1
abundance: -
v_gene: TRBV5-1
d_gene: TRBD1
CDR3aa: CASSLDGQGSHNEQFF
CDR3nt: TGCGCCAGCAGCCTTGACGGACAGGGCAGCCACAATGAGCAGTTCTTC

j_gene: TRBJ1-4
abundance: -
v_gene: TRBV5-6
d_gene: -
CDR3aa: CASSFGQGSEKLFF
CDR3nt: TGTGCCAGCAGCTTTGGGCAGGGGAGCGAAAAACTGTTTTTT

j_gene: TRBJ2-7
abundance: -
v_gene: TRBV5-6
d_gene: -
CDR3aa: CASSLAATETNF
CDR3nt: TGTGCCAGCAGCTTGGCCGCGACAGAGACGAACTTC

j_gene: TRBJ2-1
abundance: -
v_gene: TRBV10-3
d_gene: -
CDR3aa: CAISEKQVGTYNEQFF
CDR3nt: TGTGCCATCAGTGAGAAACAGGTAGGGACGTACAATGAGCAGTTCTTC

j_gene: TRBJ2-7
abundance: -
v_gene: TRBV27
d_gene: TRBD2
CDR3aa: CASSLSRVAGRSYEQYF
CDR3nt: TGTGCCAGCAGTTTATCGAGGGTAGCGGGGCGGTCCTACGAGCAGTACTTC

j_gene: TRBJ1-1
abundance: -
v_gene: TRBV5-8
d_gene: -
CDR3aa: CASSLTWVGEAFF
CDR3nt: TGTGCCAGCAGCTTGACTTGGGTTGGGGAAGCTTTCTTT

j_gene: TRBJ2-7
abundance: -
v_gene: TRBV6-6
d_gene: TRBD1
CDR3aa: CVPAGGASYEQYF
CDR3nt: TGTGTCCCAGCAGGGGGCGCGTCCTACGAGCAGTACTTC

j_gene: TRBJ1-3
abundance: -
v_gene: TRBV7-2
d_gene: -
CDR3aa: CASSLDTGGNTIYF
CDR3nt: TGTGCCAGCAGCTTAGATACAGGAGGAAACACCATATATTTT

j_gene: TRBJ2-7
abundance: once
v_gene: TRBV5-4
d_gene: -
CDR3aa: CASSLANHVGDEQYF
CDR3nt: TGTGCCAGCAGCTTGGCAAACCACGTCGGGGACGAGCAGTACTTC

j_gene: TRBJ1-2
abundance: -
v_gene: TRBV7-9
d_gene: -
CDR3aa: CASSGLSSTNYGYTF
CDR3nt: TGTGCCAGCAGCGGGCTGTCGAGCACGAATTATGGCTACACCTTC

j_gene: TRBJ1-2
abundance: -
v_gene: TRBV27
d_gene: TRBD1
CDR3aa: CASTNRDRDGYTF
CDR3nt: TGTGCCAGCACTAACCGGGACAGAGATGGCTACACCTTC